These 2 T cell receptor beta chains came from one sample sequenced in a study of blood T cell repertoires in COVID-19. Sequencing used immunoSEQ multiplex PCR; TCRdb keeps in-frame clones, though not all of them. The table lists 110,000 to 150,000 clones, around 85% of them singletons. What was sequenced was PBMCs or T cells enriched from blood (not recorded which). These receptors came from a woman aged 40 to 49 who had recovered from COVID-19.

V usage is TRBV6-5 and J usage is TRBJ1-4; 7 bases align to TRBD1. CDR3 length: 14 residues. CDR1 is MNHEY, CDR2 SVGAGI, per germline. V lost 5 bases and J lost 11; bases outside the gene matches: 11. The CDR3 DNA is TGTGCCAGCAGTCCTGACAGGGAGAGAGGGAAACTGTTTTTT. This encodes CASSPDRERGKLFF.

This sequence joins TRBV30 and TRBJ1-1; D gene uncertain. The germline V gene has CDR1 GTSNPN and CDR2 SVGIG (reference sequence). This CDR3 spans 10 amino acids. V was shortened by 3 bases and J by 6 bases, with 5 bases between the two germline ends. CDR3 nucleotide sequence: TGTGCCTGGAGCCAGTCTGAAGCTTTCTTT. Protein: CAWSQSEAFF.